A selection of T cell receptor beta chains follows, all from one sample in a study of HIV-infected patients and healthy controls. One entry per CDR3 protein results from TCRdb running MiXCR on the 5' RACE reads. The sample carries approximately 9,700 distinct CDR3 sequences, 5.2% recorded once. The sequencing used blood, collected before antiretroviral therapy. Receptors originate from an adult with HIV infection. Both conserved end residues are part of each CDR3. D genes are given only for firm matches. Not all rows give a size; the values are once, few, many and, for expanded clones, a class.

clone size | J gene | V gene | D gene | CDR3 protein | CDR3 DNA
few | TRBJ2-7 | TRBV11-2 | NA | CASSLVSQLREQYF | TGTGCCAGCAGCTTAGTGTCCCAATTACGCGAGCAGTACTTC
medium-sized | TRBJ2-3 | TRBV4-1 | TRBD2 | CASSQGLAGVTDTQYF | TGCGCCAGCAGCCAAGGGTTAGCGGGAGTGACAGATACGCAGTATTTT
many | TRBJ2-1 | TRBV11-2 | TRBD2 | CASSLEKSGTSEFF | TGTGCCAGCAGCTTAGAGAAAAGCGGGACTAGCGAGTTCTTC
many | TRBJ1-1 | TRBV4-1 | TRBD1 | CASSQIGQGTEAFF | TGCGCCAGCAGCCAAATCGGACAGGGAACTGAAGCTTTCTTT
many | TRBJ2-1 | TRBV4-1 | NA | CASSQSAADSDEQFF | TGCGCCAGCAGCCAATCCGCGGCAGACTCGGATGAGCAGTTCTTC
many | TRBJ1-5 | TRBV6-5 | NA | CASRPPEGNQPQHF | TGTGCCAGCAGGCCTCCAGAGGGCAATCAGCCCCAGCATTTT
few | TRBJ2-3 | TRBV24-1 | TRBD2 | CATGRGVAGMDTQYF | TGTGCCACCGGGCGAGGAGTAGCGGGCATGGATACGCAGTATTTT
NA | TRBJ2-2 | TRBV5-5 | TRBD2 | CASSLGLAGGYLNTGELFF | TGTGCCAGCAGCTTGGGACTAGCGGGAGGATACTTAAACACCGGGGAGCTGTTTTTT
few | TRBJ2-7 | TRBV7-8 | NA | CASSLRDSYEQYF | TGTGCCAGCAGCTTAAGGGATTCCTACGAGCAGTACTTC
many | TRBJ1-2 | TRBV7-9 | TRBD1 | CASSPMDRNYGYTF | TGTGCCAGCAGCCCGATGGACAGGAACTATGGCTACACCTTC
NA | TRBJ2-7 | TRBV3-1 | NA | CASSQNTLPYEQYF | TGTGCCAGCAGCCAGAACACGTTACCCTACGAGCAGTACTTC